These T cell receptor beta chains were read from a single sample in a study of T cells in Graves' hyperthyroidism and ophthalmopathy. TCRdb independently ran MiXCR on the multiplex PCR reads; one entry per CDR3 protein. The data contain fewer than 650,000 distinct CDR3 sequences, 11% to 15% of them singletons. Specimen: blood. The receptors shown here come from a woman between 40 and 50 years old with Graves' hyperthyroidism. The CDR3 runs from the conserved cysteine through the conserved F or W. Each record gives: V gene, clone size, D gene, J gene, CDR3 DNA, CDR3 protein. A D gene is named only where the DNA matches it firmly. Clone size is given for some rows only: seen once, a few or many times, or a class if the clone is expanded.

TRBV6-5,few,TRBD2,TRBJ2-2,TGTGCCAGCAGTTACAGACTAGCGGGAGTTTCGAACACCGGGGAGCTGTTTTTT,CASSYRLAGVSNTGELFF
TRBV9,NA,NA,TRBJ2-2,TGTGCCAGCAGCGCCCCGGTGGCGAACACCGGGGAGCTGTTTTTT,CASSAPVANTGELFF
TRBV19,NA,TRBD1,TRBJ2-1,TGTGCCAGTAGTGTGGGACAGGGGTTTCTTGAGCAGTTCTTC,CASSVGQGFLEQFF
TRBV18,many,NA,TRBJ1-1,TGTGCCAGCTCACCAACGGGGGCGTCGAACACTGAAGCTTTCTTT,CASSPTGASNTEAFF
TRBV10-2,few,NA,TRBJ1-4,TGCGCCAGCGCCAGACCGAATGAAAAACTGTTTTTT,CASARPNEKLFF
TRBV3-1,many,NA,TRBJ1-1,TGTGCCAGCAGCCAAGCACTTAACACTGAAGCTTTCTTT,CASSQALNTEAFF
TRBV9,NA,NA,TRBJ2-1,TGTGCCAGCAGCGTAGCTGGGGGCAATGAGCAGTTCTTC,CASSVAGGNEQFF
TRBV18,many,NA,TRBJ1-1,TGTGCCAGCTCACCTCGCCTTCTCGACCCGAACACTGAAGCTTTCTTT,CASSPRLLDPNTEAFF
TRBV7-2,many,TRBD2,TRBJ2-2,TGTGCCAGCAGCTCCACTAGCGGGGGGAACACCGGGGAGCTGTTTTTT,CASSSTSGGNTGELFF
TRBV29-1,many,NA,TRBJ2-7,TGCAGCGTTGTGGAACTAGGCGACGAGCAGTACTTC,CSVVELGDEQYF
TRBV4-1,NA,NA,TRBJ2-3,TGCGCCAGCAGCCAAGATCAAGACCGTACGCAGTATTTT,CASSQDQDRTQYF
TRBV7-3,many,TRBD1,TRBJ2-1,TGTGCCAGCAGCTTAAGTCAGGGGGCGTTTAATGAGCAGTTCTTC,CASSLSQGAFNEQFF
TRBV20-1,few,NA,TRBJ2-7,TGCAGTGCTAGGAGGGGTGTGGTCGCAAACGAGCAGTACTTC,CSARRGVVANEQYF
TRBV6-1,NA,TRBD1,TRBJ2-7,TGTGCCAGCAGTCCTCGAGGGGGCCGGGCTGGGAACGAGCAGTACTTC,CASSPRGGRAGNEQYF
TRBV2,many,TRBD1,TRBJ1-1,TGTGCCAGCACTCCGGACAGGGGGCCCACTGAAGCTTTCTTT,CASTPDRGPTEAFF
TRBV4-2,once,NA,TRBJ2-3,TGTGCCAGCAGCCCCGTACCCGGGGGAGATACGCAGTATTTT,CASSPVPGGDTQYF
TRBV30,many,NA,TRBJ1-2,TGTGCCTGGAGTTTGGGGCGGTCCTATGGCTACACCTTC,CAWSLGRSYGYTF
TRBV20-1,many,NA,TRBJ1-1,TGCAGTGCTAGAGATATAGGGGAGTCGGTTAACACTGAAGCTTTCTTT,CSARDIGESVNTEAFF
TRBV7-9,many,TRBD2,TRBJ2-7,TGTGCCAGCAGCTTAGAGCGGGAGATCCACGAGCAGTACTTC,CASSLEREIHEQYF
TRBV7-9,many,TRBD1,TRBJ1-2,TGTGCCAGCAGCTTAGGACAGGGACTTAACTATGGCTACACCTTC,CASSLGQGLNYGYTF
TRBV10-3,NA,TRBD1,TRBJ1-5,TGTGCCACGAGACAGGGGAATCAGCCCCAGCATTTT,CATRQGNQPQHF
TRBV20-1,NA,NA,TRBJ2-2,TGCAGTGCTTGGGGGCGGGGATTCGCCGGGGAGCTGTTTTTT,CSAWGRGFAGELFF
TRBV29-1,many,TRBD2,TRBJ2-1,TGCAGCGTTCTGGGCGGGAGCTCCTACAATGAGCAGTTCTTC,CSVLGGSSYNEQFF
TRBV3-1,few,NA,TRBJ2-7,TGTGCCAGCAGCCCGGAAGGGGAGCCTTACGAGCAGTACTTC,CASSPEGEPYEQYF
TRBV3-1,many,NA,TRBJ2-7,TGTGCCAGCAGCCAAGAGGGCCTTCGGTACGAGCAGTACTTC,CASSQEGLRYEQYF
TRBV5-1,few,NA,TRBJ2-7,TGCGCCAGCAGCTTGAGCGGACCGGGGGCGGACGAGCAGTACTTC,CASSLSGPGADEQYF